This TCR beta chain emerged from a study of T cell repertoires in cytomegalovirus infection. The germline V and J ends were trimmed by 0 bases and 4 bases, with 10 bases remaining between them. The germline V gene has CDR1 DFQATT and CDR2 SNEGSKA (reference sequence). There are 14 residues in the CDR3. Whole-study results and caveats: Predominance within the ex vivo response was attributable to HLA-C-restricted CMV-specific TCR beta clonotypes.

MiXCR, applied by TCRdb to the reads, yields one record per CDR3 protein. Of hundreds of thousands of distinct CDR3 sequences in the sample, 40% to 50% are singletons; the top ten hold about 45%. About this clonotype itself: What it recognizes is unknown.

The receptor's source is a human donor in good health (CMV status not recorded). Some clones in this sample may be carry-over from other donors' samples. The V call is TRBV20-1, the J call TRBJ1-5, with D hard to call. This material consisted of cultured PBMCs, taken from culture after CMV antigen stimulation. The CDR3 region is CSARDGVQNQPQHF. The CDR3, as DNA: TGCAGTGCTAGAGATGGGGTCCAAAATCAGCCCCAGCATTTT.